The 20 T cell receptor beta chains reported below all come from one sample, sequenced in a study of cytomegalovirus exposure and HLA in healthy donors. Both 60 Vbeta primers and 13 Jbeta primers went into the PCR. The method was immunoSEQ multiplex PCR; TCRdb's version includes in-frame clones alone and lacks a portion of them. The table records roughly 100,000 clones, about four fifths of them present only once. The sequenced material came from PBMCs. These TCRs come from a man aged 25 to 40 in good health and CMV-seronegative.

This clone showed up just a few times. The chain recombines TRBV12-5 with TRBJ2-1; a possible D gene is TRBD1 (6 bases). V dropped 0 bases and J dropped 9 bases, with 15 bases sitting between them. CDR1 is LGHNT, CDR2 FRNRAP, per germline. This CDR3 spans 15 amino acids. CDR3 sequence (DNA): TGTGCTAGTGGTTTGGTTCCCCCCCCGACAGGTGAGCAGTTCTTC. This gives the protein CASGLVPPPTGEQFF.

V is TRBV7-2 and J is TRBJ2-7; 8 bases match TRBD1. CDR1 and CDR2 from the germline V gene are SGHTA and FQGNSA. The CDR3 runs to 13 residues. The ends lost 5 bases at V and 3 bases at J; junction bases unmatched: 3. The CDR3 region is CASSRGQGYEQYF. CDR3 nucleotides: TGTGCCAGCAGCCGTGGACAGGGCTACGAGCAGTACTTC.

CDR3: CASSPGASGNTIYF. The DNA for the CDR3 is TGTGCCAGCTCACCAGGGGCATCTGGAAACACCATATATTTT. The chain links TRBV18 to TRBJ1-3; the D gene is possibly TRBD1 (5 bases). With 2 bases removed from V and 1 base from J, the gap between germline ends came to 6 bases. CDR1 and CDR2 from the germline V gene are KGHSH and LQKENI. The CDR3 loop spans 14 amino acids.

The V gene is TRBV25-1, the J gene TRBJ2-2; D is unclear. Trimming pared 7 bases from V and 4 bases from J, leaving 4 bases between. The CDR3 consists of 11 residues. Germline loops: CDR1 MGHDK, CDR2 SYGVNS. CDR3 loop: CASTGTGELFF. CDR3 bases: TGTGCCAGCACCGGCACCGGGGAGCTGTTTTTT.

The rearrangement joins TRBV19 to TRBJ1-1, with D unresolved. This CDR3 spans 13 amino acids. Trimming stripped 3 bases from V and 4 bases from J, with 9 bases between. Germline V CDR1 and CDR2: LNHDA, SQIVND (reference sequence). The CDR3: CASSMMRGTEAFF. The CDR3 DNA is TGTGCCAGTAGTATGATGCGGGGCACTGAAGCTTTCTTT.

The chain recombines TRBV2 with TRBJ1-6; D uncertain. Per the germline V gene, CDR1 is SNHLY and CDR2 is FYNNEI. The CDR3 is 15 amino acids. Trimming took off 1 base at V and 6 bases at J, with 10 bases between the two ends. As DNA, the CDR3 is TGTGCCAGCAGTGAAGAGGCCGGGGTTAATTCACCCCTCCACTTT. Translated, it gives CASSEEAGVNSPLHF.

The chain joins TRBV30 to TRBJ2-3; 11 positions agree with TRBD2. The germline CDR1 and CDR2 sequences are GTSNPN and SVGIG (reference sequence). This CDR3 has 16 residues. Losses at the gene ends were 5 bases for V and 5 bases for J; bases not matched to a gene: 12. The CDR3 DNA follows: TGTGCCTGGGTACCACTACTAGCGGGAGAAGGAGATACGCAGTATTTT. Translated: CAWVPLLAGEGDTQYF.

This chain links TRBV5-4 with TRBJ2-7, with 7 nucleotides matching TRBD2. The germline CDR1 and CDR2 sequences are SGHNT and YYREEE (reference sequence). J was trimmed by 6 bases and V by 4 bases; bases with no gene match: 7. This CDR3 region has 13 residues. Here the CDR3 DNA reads TGTGCCAGCAGCAACTTGGGGGAGGGCGAGCAGTACTTC. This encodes CASSNLGEGEQYF.

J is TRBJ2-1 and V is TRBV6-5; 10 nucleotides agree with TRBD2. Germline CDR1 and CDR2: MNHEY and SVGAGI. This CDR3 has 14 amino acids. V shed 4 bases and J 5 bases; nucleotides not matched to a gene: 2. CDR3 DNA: TGTGCCAGCAGTTGGCTAGCGGGAGACAATGAGCAGTTCTTC. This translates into CASSWLAGDNEQFF.

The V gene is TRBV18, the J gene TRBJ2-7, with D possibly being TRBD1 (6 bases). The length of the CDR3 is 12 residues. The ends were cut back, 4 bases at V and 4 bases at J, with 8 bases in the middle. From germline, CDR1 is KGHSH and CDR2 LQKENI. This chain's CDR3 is CASSRDTYEQYF. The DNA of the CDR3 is TGTGCCAGCTCACGGGACACATACGAGCAGTACTTC.

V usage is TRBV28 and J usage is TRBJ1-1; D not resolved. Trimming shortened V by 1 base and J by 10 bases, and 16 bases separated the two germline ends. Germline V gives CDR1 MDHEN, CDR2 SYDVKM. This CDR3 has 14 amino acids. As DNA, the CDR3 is TGTGCCAGCAGTTTATCAGCGGGGAAAAAGGGAGCTTTCTTT. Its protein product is CASSLSAGKKGAFF. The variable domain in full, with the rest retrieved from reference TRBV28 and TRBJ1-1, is DVKVTQSSRYLVKRTGEKVFLECVQDMDHENMFWYRQDPGLGLRLIYFSYDVKMKEKGDIPEGYSVSREKKERFSLILESASTNQTSMYLCASSLSAGKKGAFFGQGTRLTVV.

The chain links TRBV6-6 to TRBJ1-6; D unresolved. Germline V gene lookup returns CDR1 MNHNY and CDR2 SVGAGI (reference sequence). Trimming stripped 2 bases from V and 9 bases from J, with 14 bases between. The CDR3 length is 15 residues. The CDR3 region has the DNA TGTGCCAGCAGTTACGGCCCCCGAGCGGGTTCACCCCTCCACTTT. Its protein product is CASSYGPRAGSPLHF.

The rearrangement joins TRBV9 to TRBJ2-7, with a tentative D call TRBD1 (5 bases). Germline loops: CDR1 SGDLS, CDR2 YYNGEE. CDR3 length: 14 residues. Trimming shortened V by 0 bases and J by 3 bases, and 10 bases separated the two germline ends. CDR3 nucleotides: TGTGCCAGCAGCGTAGCCTCCAGGGACTACGAGCAGTACTTC. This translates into CASSVASRDYEQYF.

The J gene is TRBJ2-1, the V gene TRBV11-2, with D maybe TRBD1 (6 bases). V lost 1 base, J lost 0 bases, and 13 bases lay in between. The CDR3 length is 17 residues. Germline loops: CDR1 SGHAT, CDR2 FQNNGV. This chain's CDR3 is CASSLVDRPSSYNEQFF. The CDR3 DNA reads TGTGCCAGCAGCTTAGTTGACAGGCCGAGCTCCTACAATGAGCAGTTCTTC.

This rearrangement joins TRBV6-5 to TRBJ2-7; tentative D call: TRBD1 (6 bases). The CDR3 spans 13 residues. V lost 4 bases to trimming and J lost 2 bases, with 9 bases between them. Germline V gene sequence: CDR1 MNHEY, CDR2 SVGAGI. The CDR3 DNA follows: TGTGCCAGCAGTTTCTCAGGGGCCTACGAGCAGTACTTC. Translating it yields CASSFSGAYEQYF.

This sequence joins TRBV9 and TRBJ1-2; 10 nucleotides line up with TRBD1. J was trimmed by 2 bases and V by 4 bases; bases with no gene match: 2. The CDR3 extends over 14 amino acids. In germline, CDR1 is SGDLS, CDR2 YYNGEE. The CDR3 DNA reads TGTGCCAGCAGCCTGGACAGGGGGAACTATGGCTACACCTTC. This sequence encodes CASSLDRGNYGYTF.

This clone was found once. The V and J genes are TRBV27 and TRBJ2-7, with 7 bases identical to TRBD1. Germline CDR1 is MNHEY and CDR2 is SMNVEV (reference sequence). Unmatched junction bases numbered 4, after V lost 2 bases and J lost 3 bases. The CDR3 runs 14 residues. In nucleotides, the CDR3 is TGTGCCAGCAGTTTAAAGGGGGCGGACTACGAGCAGTACTTC. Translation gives CASSLKGADYEQYF.

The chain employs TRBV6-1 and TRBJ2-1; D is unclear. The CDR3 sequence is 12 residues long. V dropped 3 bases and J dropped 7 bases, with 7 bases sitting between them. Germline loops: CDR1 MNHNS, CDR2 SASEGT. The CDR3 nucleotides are TGTGCCAGCAGTGACATGGAGAATGAGCAGTTCTTC. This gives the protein CASSDMENEQFF.

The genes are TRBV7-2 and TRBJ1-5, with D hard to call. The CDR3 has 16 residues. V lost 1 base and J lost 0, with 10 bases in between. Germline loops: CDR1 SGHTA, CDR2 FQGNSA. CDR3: CASSLVGGDSNQPQHF. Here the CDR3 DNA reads TGTGCCAGCAGCTTAGTCGGCGGTGATAGCAATCAGCCCCAGCATTTT.

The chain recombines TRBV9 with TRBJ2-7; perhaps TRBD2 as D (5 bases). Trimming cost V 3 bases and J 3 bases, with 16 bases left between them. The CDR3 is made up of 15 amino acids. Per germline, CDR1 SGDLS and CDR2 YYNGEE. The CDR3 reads CASSETPAAGYEQYF. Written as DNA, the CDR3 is TGTGCCAGCAGCGAGACCCCCGCCGCGGGCTACGAGCAGTACTTC.